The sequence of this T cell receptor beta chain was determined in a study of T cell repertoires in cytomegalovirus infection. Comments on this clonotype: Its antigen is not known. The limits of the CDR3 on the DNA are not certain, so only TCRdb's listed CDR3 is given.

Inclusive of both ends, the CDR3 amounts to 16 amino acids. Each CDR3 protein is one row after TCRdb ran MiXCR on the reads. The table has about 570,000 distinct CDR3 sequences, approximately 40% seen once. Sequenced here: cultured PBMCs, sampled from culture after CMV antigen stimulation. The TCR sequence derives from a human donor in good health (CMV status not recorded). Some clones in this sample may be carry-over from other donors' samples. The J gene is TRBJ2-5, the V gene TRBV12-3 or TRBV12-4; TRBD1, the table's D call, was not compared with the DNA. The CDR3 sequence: CASSFLAGSLEETQYF.